This record looks at one T cell receptor (beta chain) sequence and its context. This clonotype was seen repeatedly, ten times or more. Its antigen is not yet known. At one of its ends the junction is not consistent with the germline gene, which may arise from a read error. The TCR beta CDR3 regions were amplified from RNA transcripts. The first round of RT-PCR for the TCR CDR3 was performed with the HTBI primer set and the Qiagen OneStep RT-PCR kit. A second multiplex PCR round built the libraries, followed by size selection and purification. Libraries were sequenced paired-end with 100 bp reads on an Illumina HiSeq2000. Turning to the authors' computational methods: SOAPnuke was used to process the raw data, with reads discarded if the reads contained adapters or uncalled bases, had a mean Phred below 15, or lacked an exact constant-primer or identifier match. High-quality paired reads were merged using COPE v1.2.5, and each unique nucleotide sequence was defined as a clonotype. MiTCR v1.1 was used to align the clonotypes against IMGT TRBV, TRBD and TRBJ reference segments. Analysis was restricted to V-J combinations with a frequency above 0.0001, which covered 98% to 99.2% of repertoires. A TCS score was defined as the ratio between F50 (clonal expansion) and ExV (chaos), using BLOSUM62-based TCRdist between CDR3 peptides within each V-J. Welch's t-statistics and random forest reduced around 510 V-J features to 13, which were used in a naive Bayes classifier (R e1071). The Morisita-Horn index was used to measure how similar the thyroid and blood repertoires were. The public reads were reanalyzed by TCRdb: fastp trimming at Q25, MiXCR alignment, in-frame beta chains only. A single entry per CDR3 protein holds the most common genes and DNA from its merged rows. TCRdb's processing, not the study's, gives the V and J calls here. This sample has around 760,000 distinct CDR3 sequences in its table, and over 35% of those were observed once. In total, the top ten clones hold roughly 30% of the sample.

Graves' hyperthyroidism was defined as stable when no progression to ophthalmopathy occurred over 18 months of follow-up. Hyperthyroidism patients were newly diagnosed, with disease duration under 2 months, and aged 18 to 65 years. Any patient with an uncontrolled infection, another autoimmune disease, pregnancy or lactation was excluded. Diagnoses were based on clinical symptoms, serum thyroxine and TRAb, thyroid ultrasound and orbital computed tomography. PBMCs were separated from roughly 10 ml of fresh peripheral blood using Ficoll-Paque density gradient centrifugation. Total RNA was extracted using Trizol reagent, and RNA quality was assessed on an Agilent 2100 Bioanalyzer. The data stem from a study of T cells in Graves' hyperthyroidism and ophthalmopathy (dated by TCRdb to about 2019). In terms of the full investigation: Peripheral blood samples were taken at the time of initial diagnosis, prior to any treatment. To identify TCR V-J signatures that set the groups apart, the researchers used a discovery cohort of about a hundred patients, made up of roughly 40 with Graves' ophthalmopathy and some 56 with stable Graves' hyperthyroidism. Whether ophthalmopathy could be predicted prospectively was tested in an independent validation cohort made up of approximately 19 hyperthyroidism patients plus 17 patients who later progressed to ophthalmopathy. The 100 or so discovery patients were randomly divided into training and test sets at a 7:3 ratio. The study also compared thyroid tissue and blood T-cell repertoires from more than five Graves' hyperthyroidism patients. Once sampling was done, hyperthyroidism patients were given methimazole at a starting dose of 30 mg daily, whereas ophthalmopathy patients were given high-dose intravenous methylprednisolone. TCR Vbeta CDR3 sequencing of approximately 140 peripheral blood samples (over 40 ophthalmopathy, 70 to 85 hyperthyroidism and some 17 progressor patients) is reported in the paper. Paper-wide results and their limitations: In validation, the model predicted progression to ophthalmopathy with around 71% sensitivity and less than 75% specificity, a median of 6.5 months before onset. Most expanded thyroid clonotypes (frequency above 0.001) were also detected in blood, a finding suggesting that blood repertoires may reflect thyroid immune responses. Sample size was not statistically predetermined, and investigators were not blinded to group allocation. In cross-validation, a model built on a 13 V-J signature told ophthalmopathy apart from stable hyperthyroidism with 85% to 90% sensitivity and roughly 81% specificity, and in testing the same model reached 80%/75%.

The CDR3, cysteine through phenylalanine, is 14 amino acids long. CDR3 DNA is the only sequence kept; it has 42 bases, read in frame from the first base. The germline V gene encodes CDR1 SSHAT and CDR2 FNYEAQ (reference sequence). The rearranged segments are TRBV7-7 and TRBJ2-5, with TRBD1 as a weak D call on 6 bases. This clonotype was obtained from a woman in her thirties or forties with Graves' hyperthyroidism. Sequencing input: blood. The CDR3 reads CASSSTGIQETQYF. The nucleotides are TGTGCTAGCAGCTCAACAGGGATCCAAGAGACCCAGTACTTC.